Below, 27 T cell receptor beta chains from the same sample are listed, as sequenced in a study of blood T cell repertoires in COVID-19. Sequenced by immunoSEQ multiplex PCR; TCRdb stores in-frame clones only, minus some. The top ten hold roughly 8.3% of the sample, which has approximately 500,000 clones, about 89% seen once. Input material: peripheral blood. The receptors shown here come from a woman aged 45-65 years with COVID-19, enrolled during active disease.

The gene calls are TRBV12-5 and TRBJ2-1; D may be TRBD2 (6 bases). CDR3 length: 11 residues. Germline V lookup: CDR1 LGHNT, CDR2 FRNRAP. V lost 5 bases, J lost 10 bases, and 9 bases lay in between. The chain's CDR3 is CASGPGVEQFF. Here the CDR3 DNA reads TGTGCTAGTGGTCCGGGGGTCGAGCAGTTCTTC.

The chain carries TRBV5-6 and TRBJ1-2; 12 bases map to TRBD1. CDR1 and CDR2 (germline): SGHDT, YYEEEE. The J segment lost 3 bases and the V segment lost 4 bases, leaving 10 bases of the junction unmatched. The CDR3 length is 17 residues. CDR3 coding DNA: TGTGCCAGCAGCGCTGGGGACAGGGGGCGTTATGACTATGGCTACACCTTC. Protein: CASSAGDRGRYDYGYTF.

This sequence joins TRBV19 and TRBJ1-4; 7 bases are shared with TRBD1. With V trimmed by 5 bases and J by 7 bases, 13 bases remained unmatched. In germline, CDR1 is LNHDA, CDR2 SQIVND (reference sequence). The CDR3 consists of 16 residues. CDR3 bases: TGTGCCAGTAGTGCCAGGACAGGCCTCAAGAGTGAAAAACTGTTTTTT. Encoded protein: CASSARTGLKSEKLFF.

This clone was counted once. The V call is TRBV30, the J call TRBJ2-7; a weak D match, TRBD1 (6 bases). V dropped 2 bases and J dropped 5 bases, with 19 bases sitting between them. CDR1 and CDR2 (germline): GTSNPN, SVGIG (reference sequence). The CDR3 covers 15 residues. The DNA of the CDR3 is TGTGCCTGGAGTATGACCCCACAGGGTTTCGACGAGCAGTACTTC. Protein sequence: CAWSMTPQGFDEQYF.

V is TRBV5-6 and J is TRBJ1-2; D is uncertain. This CDR3 comprises 14 residues. Germline V gene data show CDR1 as SGHDT and CDR2 as YYEEEE. V was cut by 0 bases and J by 4 bases, with 10 bases left in between. CDR3 residues: CASSLARGIYGYTF. CDR3 DNA: TGTGCCAGCAGCTTGGCTCGGGGTATCTATGGCTACACCTTC.

This clone has more than one count but fewer than ten. The gene calls are TRBV6-5 and TRBJ2-3; 12 nucleotides agree with TRBD2. Germline V gene sequence: CDR1 MNHEY, CDR2 SVGAGI. CDR3 length: 16 residues. The trim removed 2 bases at V and 3 bases at J, leaving 3 bases unmatched. The CDR3 protein is CASSYLAGGPTDTQYF. In DNA, the CDR3 is TGTGCCAGCAGTTACCTAGCGGGGGGGCCAACAGATACGCAGTATTTT.

The gene calls are TRBV28 and TRBJ1-2; D is perhaps TRBD1 (5 bases). Germline values: CDR1 MDHEN, CDR2 SYDVKM. V lost 6 bases and J lost 6, with 11 bases in between. CDR3 length: 12 amino acids. The CDR3 region is CASRGRVNGYTF. The CDR3 nucleotides read TGTGCCAGCAGGGGGCGCGTCAATGGCTACACCTTC.

The chain links TRBV11-1 to TRBJ1-1; a weak D match, TRBD1 (6 bases). V shed 5 bases and J shed 1 base, with 14 bases lying between them. Germline assignment: CDR1 SGHAT and CDR2 FQDESV (reference sequence). This CDR3 is built from 15 residues. The CDR3 loop reads CASSKHGQTNTEAFF. CDR3 nucleotides: TGTGCCAGCAGCAAACACGGACAGACGAACACTGAAGCTTTCTTT.

The chain is built from TRBV19 and TRBJ1-2; a weak D match, TRBD1 (6 bases). Germline lookup yields CDR1 LNHDA and CDR2 SQIVND (reference sequence). This CDR3 has 14 amino acids. Trimming stripped 6 bases from V and 8 bases from J, with 19 bases between. The DNA for the CDR3 is TGTGCCAGTAGGGATCGAGAGGGGGGGCGCGGCTACACCTTC. Translating it yields CASRDREGGRGYTF.

The genes are TRBV5-4 and TRBJ1-1, with 8 bases identical to TRBD1. This CDR3 region has 14 residues. The ends lost 4 bases at V and 7 bases at J; junction bases unmatched: 9. Germline CDR1 reads SGHNT; CDR2 reads YYREEE (reference sequence). The CDR3, as DNA: TGTGCCAGCAGCCCGCCGGGACAGGAATATGAAGCTTTCTTT. Its protein product is CASSPPGQEYEAFF.

The V call is TRBV2, the J call TRBJ2-3, with 10 bases identical to TRBD2. The CDR3 consists of 16 residues. V was clipped by 4 bases and J by 8 bases; unmatched bases: 12. Germline lookup yields CDR1 SNHLY and CDR2 FYNNEI. DNA of the CDR3: TGTGCCAGCAGTGGGAAAGGACTAGCGGTCCGGGGTACGCAGTATTTT. This sequence encodes CASSGKGLAVRGTQYF.

The chain joins TRBV19 to TRBJ2-5, with 7 bases fitting TRBD2. The CDR3 sequence is 15 residues long. Losses at the gene ends were 5 bases for V and 0 bases for J; bases not matched to a gene: 6. From germline, CDR1 is LNHDA and CDR2 SQIVND (reference sequence). CDR3 sequence (DNA): TGTGCCAGTAGTGGGGGACTATCGTACCAAGAGACCCAGTACTTC. Its protein product is CASSGGLSYQETQYF. Drawing the rest from reference TRBV19 and TRBJ2-5, the complete variable domain is DGGITQSPKYLFRKEGQNVTLSCEQNLNHDAMYWYRQDPGQGLRLIYYSQIVNDFQKGDIAEGYSVSREKKESFPLTVTSAQKNPTAFYLCASSGGLSYQETQYFGPGTRLLVL.

The V gene is TRBV5-5, the J gene TRBJ1-1; TRBD1 might be the D (5 bases). Looked up from germline, CDR1 is SGHKS and CDR2 is YYEKEE (reference sequence). This CDR3 is 17 amino acids long. The ends were cut back, 3 bases at V and 0 bases at J, with 18 bases in the middle. CDR3 protein: CASSSPLLTALNTEAFF. As DNA, the CDR3 is TGTGCCAGCAGCTCACCGTTACTGACAGCGTTGAACACTGAAGCTTTCTTT.

This CDR3 is CASSLMGQDNEKLFF. In DNA form, the CDR3 reads TGTGCCAGCAGCTTAATGGGACAGGATAATGAAAAACTGTTTTTT. The rearrangement links TRBV7-3 to TRBJ1-4; 8 bases fit TRBD1. Germline CDR1 is SGHTA and CDR2 is FQGTGA. Trimming removed 1 base from V and 4 bases from J; junction bases left unmatched: 2. The CDR3 is 15 residues long.

The chain is built from TRBV18 and TRBJ1-1; no definite D call. This CDR3 comprises 14 residues. CDR1 KGHSH and CDR2 LQKENI come from the germline V gene. V was pared by 0 bases and J by 2 bases, with 7 bases between. CDR3 sequence (DNA): TGTGCCAGCTCACCACCGGTTAGCAACACTGAAGCTTTCTTT. Translation: CASSPPVSNTEAFF.

The rearrangement uses TRBV19 and TRBJ1-6; a possible D gene is TRBD1 (6 bases). The length of the CDR3 is 16 residues. Between the trimmed V and J ends, which lost 6 bases and 5 bases, there was a span of 17 bases. CDR1 LNHDA and CDR2 SQIVND come from the germline V gene (reference sequence). The CDR3 reads CASSPPGGQNNSPLHF. CDR3 nucleotide sequence: TGTGCCAGTAGCCCTCCGGGGGGGCAGAATAATTCACCCCTCCACTTT.

The rearrangement uses TRBV9 and TRBJ2-5; possible D gene TRBD2, 5 bases. The V end lost 4 bases, the J end lost 5 bases, and 9 bases lay between the germline ends. The CDR3 is made up of 12 amino acids. The germline CDR1 and CDR2 sequences are SGDLS and YYNGEE. The CDR3 region is CASSTGGETQYF. CDR3 nucleotide sequence: TGTGCCAGCAGCACGGGCGGGGAGACCCAGTACTTC.

The gene calls are TRBV6-1 and TRBJ1-2, with a weak D call TRBD1 (6 bases). Germline V gene lookup returns CDR1 MNHNS and CDR2 SASEGT. This CDR3 has 17 amino acids. V was clipped by 0 bases and J by 2 bases, with 16 bases between them. CDR3 nucleotide sequence: TGTGCCAGCAGTGAAGCCCCGGCGCGGGGGCTCAACTATGGCTACACCTTC. This codes for CASSEAPARGLNYGYTF.

The chain employs TRBV28 and TRBJ2-5, with TRBD2 as a possible D gene (6 bases). Germline V gene data show CDR1 as MDHEN and CDR2 as SYDVKM. V was trimmed by 8 bases and J by 2 bases, leaving 15 bases between them. The length of the CDR3 is 14 residues. DNA for the CDR3: TGTGCCAGCTACGGGTGGAGCGGGCAAGAGACCCAGTACTTC. Protein: CASYGWSGQETQYF.

V and J are TRBV29-1 and TRBJ2-5; D possibly corresponds to TRBD1 (5 bases). Per the germline V gene, CDR1 is SQVTM and CDR2 is ANQGSEA. The CDR3 runs 12 residues. The V end was cut by 6 bases, the J end by 1 base, with 9 bases between. This CDR3 is CSVDTGQETQYF. The CDR3 bases are TGCAGCGTCGACACAGGCCAAGAGACCCAGTACTTC. The full variable domain, rest sourced from reference TRBV29-1 and TRBJ2-5, is SAVISQKPSRDICQRGTSLTIQCQVDSQVTMMFWYRQQPGQSLTLIATANQGSEATYESGFVIDKFPISRPNLTFSTLTVSNMSPEDSSIYLCSVDTGQETQYFGPGTRLLVL.

Of note for this clone: The identical CDR3 is also encoded by other nucleotide sequences in the sample. This sequence joins TRBV7-9 and TRBJ1-6; no definite D call. CDR1 and CDR2 from the germline V gene are SEHNR and FQNEAQ (reference sequence). The CDR3 has 12 residues. The V end was cut by 3 bases, the J end by 6 bases, with 3 bases between. The CDR3 here is CASSFRNSPLHF. DNA of the CDR3: TGTGCCAGCAGCTTCCGTAATTCACCCCTCCACTTT. Combining the CDR3 with reference TRBV7-9 and TRBJ1-6 gives the whole variable domain DTGVSQNPRHKITKRGQNVTFRCDPISEHNRLYWYRQTLGQGPEFLTYFQNEAQLEKSRLLSDRFSAERPKGSFSTLEIQRTEQGDSAMYLCASSFRNSPLHFGNGTRLTVT.

The rearrangement joins TRBV3-1 (or the pseudogene TRBV3-2) to TRBJ2-5; D unresolved. The germline V and J ends were trimmed by 2 bases and 0 bases, with 10 bases remaining between them. The CDR3 covers 15 residues. CDR1 and CDR2 (germline): LGHDT, YNNKEL (reference sequence). The CDR3 nucleotides read TGTGCCAGCAGCCAATTGCGGCTAGACCAAGAGACCCAGTACTTC. Amino acids: CASSQLRLDQETQYF.

The chain carries TRBV5-6 and TRBJ2-7; tentative D call: TRBD2 (6 bases). The V end lost 3 bases, the J end lost 0 bases, and 13 bases lay between the germline ends. Germline V gene sequence: CDR1 SGHDT, CDR2 YYEEEE. The CDR3 extends over 15 amino acids. The CDR3 here is CASSWGPGSSYEQYF. CDR3 DNA sequence: TGTGCCAGCAGCTGGGGTCCCGGGAGCTCCTACGAGCAGTACTTC.

The J gene is TRBJ1-2, the V gene TRBV30; D is ambiguous. The V gene's germline CDR1 is GTSNPN and CDR2 SVGIG (reference sequence). The V and J ends lost 0 bases and 2 bases respectively, with 7 bases between them. This CDR3 has 13 amino acids. CDR3: CAWSVGENYGYTF. In DNA form, the CDR3 reads TGTGCCTGGAGTGTCGGGGAGAACTATGGCTACACCTTC.

The chain combines TRBV9 with TRBJ1-3; D unresolved. V lost 0 bases to trimming and J lost 4 bases, with 11 bases between them. The CDR3 runs to 15 residues. Germline assignment: CDR1 SGDLS and CDR2 YYNGEE. The CDR3 sequence: CASSVEQRGGNTIYF. CDR3 DNA sequence: TGTGCCAGCAGCGTAGAGCAGCGAGGGGGAAACACCATATATTTT.

The genes are TRBV6-5 and TRBJ2-7, with 8 bases lining up with TRBD1. The CDR3 is 13 residues long. V trimming: 6 bases; J trimming: 3 bases; junction bases outside the gene matches: 4. Germline loops: CDR1 MNHEY, CDR2 SVGAGI. CDR3 coding DNA: TGTGCCAGCAGGCGACAGGGGAGCTACGAGCAGTACTTC. Protein product: CASRRQGSYEQYF.

The rearrangement links TRBV6-1 to TRBJ2-2; D unresolved. The CDR3 runs to 15 residues. Germline CDR1 reads MNHNS; CDR2 reads SASEGT. Trimming took off 0 bases at V and 7 bases at J, with 12 bases between the two ends. CDR3 protein: CASSEAAAVLGELFF. CDR3 sequence (DNA): TGTGCCAGCAGTGAAGCGGCGGCGGTCCTCGGGGAGCTGTTTTTT.